This TCR beta chain derives from a study of blood T cell repertoires in COVID-19. Study summary: COVID-19 samples from acute and convalescent phases originated in the United States, Italy and Spain.

Under the authors' procedure: Amplification of reference gene primers provided the estimated nucleated cell counts. The table came from immunoSEQ multiplex PCR; TCRdb's copy has only in-frame clones and leaves some out. V, J and clone size reflect that table, while D and trimming were determined from the DNA. In the table there are 250,000 to 350,000 clones, 85% of which are singletons. This sequence originates from a woman aged 50 to 60 with active or convalescent COVID-19. The sequenced sample was peripheral blood.

CDR3 sequence: CASARTAEDYGYTF. The CDR3 bases are TGCGCCAGCGCACGGACAGCCGAGGACTATGGCTACACCTTC. The chain combines TRBV5-1 with TRBJ1-2; TRBD1 might be the D (6 bases). The V gene lost 7 bases and the J gene lost 3 bases, with 16 bases spanning the gap. Per the germline V gene, CDR1 is SGHRS and CDR2 is YFSETQ. This CDR3 has 14 amino acids. The full variable domain, rest sourced from reference TRBV5-1 and TRBJ1-2, is KAGVTQTPRYLIKTRGQQVTLSCSPISGHRSVSWYQQTPGQGLQFLFEYFSETQRNKGNFPGRFSGRQFSNSRSEMNVSTLELGDSALYLCASARTAEDYGYTFGSGTRLTVV.